This is a list of T cell receptor beta chains from one sample in a study of beta chain features in type 1 diabetes. Assay: immunoSEQ multiplex PCR; the TCRdb copy retains only in-frame clones and omits some. The table records 200,000 to 300,000 clones, 13% to 15% of them present only once. What was sequenced was naive CD4+ T cells from blood. The receptor set was obtained from a woman in her thirties or forties in good health. The CDR3 runs from the conserved cysteine through the conserved F or W. The D gene is left open where the match is weak. Expanded clones are given a class, and other clones once, few, many or no size at all.

size	D	V	J	DNA	CDR3
-	-	TRBV7-9	TRBJ1-6	TGTGCCAGCAGCTTCGAAACTGGTTCACCCCTCCACTTT	CASSFETGSPLHF
-	TRBD1	TRBV2	TRBJ1-3	TGTGCCAGCAGCAAGGGGGCTGCTGGAAACACCATATATTTT	CASSKGAAGNTIYF
few	-	TRBV5-4	TRBJ2-3	TGTGCCAGCAGCTTGAAGGGAGCAGATACGCAGTATTTT	CASSLKGADTQYF
few	-	TRBV7-9	TRBJ2-7	TGTGCCAGCAGCTTCCGGGACAACTCCTACGAGCAGTACTTC	CASSFRDNSYEQYF
-	-	TRBV18	TRBJ2-6	TGTGCCAGCACGCCTCGCGAGTCTGGGGCCAACGTCCTGACTTTC	CASTPRESGANVLTF
-	-	TRBV10-3	TRBJ2-1	TGTGCCATAGGCAGACTCGACTCCTACAATGAGCAGTTCTTC	CAIGRLDSYNEQFF
few	-	TRBV29-1	TRBJ2-7	TGCAGCGTTGAAGTACAGGGTACCTACGAGCAGTACTTC	CSVEVQGTYEQYF
-	-	TRBV5-4	TRBJ1-3	TGTGCCAGCAGCTTGAGGCAGGTTGATTCTGGAAACACCATATATTTT	CASSLRQVDSGNTIYF
-	-	TRBV13	TRBJ1-6	TGTGCCAGCAGCTTTGGCAGGAGGGATTCACCCCTCCACTTT	CASSFGRRDSPLHF
-	-	TRBV7-2	TRBJ2-4	TGTGCCAGCAGCTCGGGGGACTTAGCCAAAAACATTCAGTACTTC	CASSSGDLAKNIQYF
few	-	TRBV5-1	TRBJ2-7	TGCGCCAGCAGCTCCGCGGTCGCTTCCTACGAGCAGTACTTC	CASSSAVASYEQYF
-	TRBD2	TRBV7-8	TRBJ2-1	TGTGCCAGCATCCAGTCCCGGCTAGCGGGGTCCAATGAGCAGTTCTTC	CASIQSRLAGSNEQFF
-	TRBD1	TRBV5-4	TRBJ2-1	TGTGCCAGCAGGACAGGGGGGGTGGATGAGCAGTTCTTC	CASRTGGVDEQFF
-	TRBD1	TRBV10-3	TRBJ2-5	TGTGCCATCAGGGCGGACAGGGGGCGCGTAGAGACCCAGTACTTC	CAIRADRGRVETQYF
few	TRBD2	TRBV9	TRBJ2-1	TGTGCCAGCAGCCCACGGGGAGGGCTAGCGGGGGGGCCAGGATACAATGAGCAGTTCTTC	CASSPRGGLAGGPGYNEQFF
few	-	TRBV19	TRBJ2-1	TGTGCCAGTAGTCTCTCCGTTAGCTCCTACAATGAGCAGTTCTTC	CASSLSVSSYNEQFF
few	TRBD1	TRBV7-2	TRBJ1-4	TGTGCCAGCAGTTGGAGGGGGACAGTTGGTGAAAAACTGTTTTTT	CASSWRGTVGEKLFF
few	TRBD1	TRBV5-1	TRBJ2-7	TGCGCCAGCAGCAGAACGGGACAGGGGAAGTACGAGCAGTACTTC	CASSRTGQGKYEQYF
few	TRBD1	TRBV29-1	TRBJ1-6	TGCAGCGTTGTACAGGGGGTTGGTTCACCCCTCCACTTT	CSVVQGVGSPLHF
-	TRBD1	TRBV19	TRBJ1-2	TGTGCCAGTAGTCCTTGGGACAGGGGAAGCTATGGCTACACCTTC	CASSPWDRGSYGYTF
few	TRBD1	TRBV6-5	TRBJ1-1	TGTGCCAGCAGTTACTCGTCGACAGGGAAGAACACTGAAGCTTTCTTT	CASSYSSTGKNTEAFF
-	TRBD1	TRBV5-6	TRBJ2-5	TGTGCTGGGGCTCTGAGGGGGCGCCAAGAGACCCAGTACTTC	CAGALRGRQETQYF
-	TRBD2	TRBV5-6	TRBJ2-5	TGTGCCAGCAGCTTGTTCGGTGGGACTAGGAAGGAGACCCAGTACTTC	CASSLFGGTRKETQYF
-	TRBD1	TRBV6-5	TRBJ2-1	TGTGCCAGCAGAACTGACAGGGTACGCAATGAGCAGTTCTTC	CASRTDRVRNEQFF
-	-	TRBV5-1	TRBJ1-3	TGCGCCAGCAGCTTGGGACAGTCGCACTCTGGAAACACCATATATTTT	CASSLGQSHSGNTIYF
-	TRBD2	TRBV15	TRBJ2-1	TGTGCCACCAGCAGAGAACCAAGGACTAGCGGGGGTTACGATGAGCAGTTCTTC	CATSREPRTSGGYDEQFF
few	TRBD1	TRBV12-5	TRBJ1-2	TGTGCTAGTGGTATGGGACAGGCCGCCTATGGCTACACCTTC	CASGMGQAAYGYTF
-	TRBD1	TRBV18	TRBJ2-1	TGTGCCAGCTCACGAAATCCGGGACAGGGTAATGAGCAGTTCTTC	CASSRNPGQGNEQFF